What follows are 3 T cell receptor beta chains derived from one specimen sequenced in a study of T cells expressing NK-cell markers. With the 5' RACE reads reprocessed, TCRdb shows one record per CDR3 protein and no DNA. The sample holds 300,000 to 500,000 distinct CDR3 sequences. The source material was blood T cells: a sorted CD56 or NKG2C T cell subset, CD4+ or CD8+ T cells, or bulk PBMC T cells (not recorded which). All receptors come from a woman between 45 and 65 years old in good health.

The V and J genes are TRBV12-3 or TRBV12-4 and TRBJ2-1; the D call of TRBD2 rests on TCRdb alone, since no DNA is present to check it. This CDR3 spans 12 amino acids. The CDR3 is CASSLEAGVGFF.

This chain joins TRBV12-3 or TRBV12-4 and TRBJ2-1; TCRdb returns TRBD1, unconfirmable since there is no DNA. CDR3 size: 13 residues. The CDR3 loop is CASRRDRVGEQFF.

The chain employs TRBV7-9 and TRBJ1-1. The CDR3 has 11 residues. Germline CDR1 and CDR2: SEHNR and FQNEAQ (reference sequence). The CDR3 reads CASSSPLGAFF.